Described below is a single TCR beta chain sequence and its context. Its target is not known. The CDR3 spans 15 residues. Germline V gene data show CDR1 as SGHTA and CDR2 as FQGNSA. Trimming at V came to 5 bases and at J to 4 bases, leaving 9 bases not matched to a gene. This record comes from a study of T cells after yellow fever vaccination. Study background: For low cell numbers, libraries were made with SMART-Seq v4 Ultra Low Input. Study results and limitations: The secondary response was weaker, and its peak arrived faster, on day 5 versus 15. Only a minor proportion of clonotypes was detected across both CD4 and CD8 compartments.

TCRdb independently ran MiXCR on the 5' RACE reads; one entry per CDR3 protein. The data contain 250,000 to 300,000 distinct CDR3 sequences, roughly 5% of them singletons. The J gene is TRBJ2-3, the V gene TRBV7-2; the match to TRBD2 covers 7 bases. This material consisted of CD4+ T cells sorted from PBMCs, taken on the day of the yellow fever booster vaccination. This sequence was found in a man between 18 and 29 years old who received the YFV17D yellow fever vaccine. The CDR3 spells CASSLNIAGADTQYF. CDR3 in DNA: TGTGCCAGCAGCCTCAACATAGCGGGCGCAGATACGCAGTATTTT.